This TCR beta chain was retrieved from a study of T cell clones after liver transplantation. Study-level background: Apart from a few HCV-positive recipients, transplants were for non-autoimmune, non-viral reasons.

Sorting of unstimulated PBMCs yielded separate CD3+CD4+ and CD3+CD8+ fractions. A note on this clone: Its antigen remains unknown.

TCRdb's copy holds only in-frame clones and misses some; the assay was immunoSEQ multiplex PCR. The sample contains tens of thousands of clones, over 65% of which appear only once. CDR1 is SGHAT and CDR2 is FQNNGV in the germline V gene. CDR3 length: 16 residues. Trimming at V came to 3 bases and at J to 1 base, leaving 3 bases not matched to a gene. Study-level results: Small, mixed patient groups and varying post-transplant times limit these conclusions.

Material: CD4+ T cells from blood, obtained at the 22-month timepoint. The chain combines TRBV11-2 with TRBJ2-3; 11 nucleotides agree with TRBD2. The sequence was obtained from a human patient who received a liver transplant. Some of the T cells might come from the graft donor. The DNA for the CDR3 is TGTGCCAGCAGCTTGGAACTAGCGGGAGGCACAGATACGCAGTATTTT. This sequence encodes CASSLELAGGTDTQYF.